The source of this T cell receptor beta chain is a study of blood T cell repertoires in COVID-19. Turning to the study itself: Nucleic acid was either cDNA or gDNA, and it came from T cells, B-cell-depleted T cells, or PBMCs.

Only one count was recorded for this clone. Germline V gene data show CDR1 as LGHDT and CDR2 as YNNKEL (reference sequence). Losses at the gene ends were 4 bases for V and 12 bases for J; bases not matched to a gene: 12. CDR3 length equals 14 residues. Methods used by the authors: Reference gene primers were amplified, and this amplification served to estimate nucleated cell counts. Clones were sequenced by immunoSEQ multiplex PCR, and TCRdb holds only the in-frame ones, with some missing. V and J calls and clone size are copied from that table; D and trimming were computed from the DNA. The sample consists of roughly 160,000 clones, roughly 81% of them appearing once.

The V call is TRBV3-1 (or the pseudogene TRBV3-2), the J call TRBJ2-1, with 7 positions matching TRBD1. The TCR originated in a man aged 35-49 years with acute or convalescent COVID-19. Sequenced: peripheral blood. The DNA of the CDR3 is TGTGCCAGCAGCCCTTTGAATGACAGGGACAGGCAGTTCTTC. Amino acid sequence: CASSPLNDRDRQFF.